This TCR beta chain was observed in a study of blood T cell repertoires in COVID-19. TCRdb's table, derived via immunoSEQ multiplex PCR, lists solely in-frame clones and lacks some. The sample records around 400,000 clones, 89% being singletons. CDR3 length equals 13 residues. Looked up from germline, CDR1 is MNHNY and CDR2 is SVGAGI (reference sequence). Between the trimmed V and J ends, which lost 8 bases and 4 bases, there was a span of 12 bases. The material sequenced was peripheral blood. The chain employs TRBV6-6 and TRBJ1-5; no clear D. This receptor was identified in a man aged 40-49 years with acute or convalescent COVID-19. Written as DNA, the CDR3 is TGTGCCAGCTGCAGTGGGGAGAATCAGCCCCAGCATTTT. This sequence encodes CASCSGENQPQHF.